This entry concerns a single T cell receptor (beta chain). It has no known antigen specificity. Base-call qualities are not available, and no considerably larger clone is one nucleotide away. This specimen belongs to a study of blood T cell repertoires in COVID-19 (dated by TCRdb to the early 2020s). With regard to the full study: Samples from collaborators originated in the United States, Italy and Spain and spanned both the acute and convalescent phases of COVID-19. Samples came from the ongoing ImmuneRACE study (first 160 participants) plus 1,254 subjects from 6 global collaborators. Where available, HLA class I and class II types were obtained from metadata supplied by the sample provider rather than from assay-based typing. Subjects who had been exposed to COVID-19, were actively infected with it, or had recovered from it provided the deeply sampled blood TCRbeta repertoires that made up the dataset. The repertoires were released in a freely available public database meant as a resource for research on the immune response to SARS-CoV-2. A de-identified subject ID, COVID-19 status, age in years and sex were almost always included in the sample metadata. The prospective study material was composed of cDNA or gDNA derived from T cells, B-cell-depleted T cells, or PBMCs.

TCRbeta CDR3 regions were amplified from genomic DNA by means of the immunoSEQ Assay, a bias-controlled multiplex PCR. The authors processed their data as follows. Within the assay, amplification of reference gene primers was used to estimate how many nucleated cells each sample contained. To quantify the absolute abundance of each unique TCRbeta CDR3 rearrangement, sequence reads were collapsed and filtered. Productive Simpson clonality was computed per sample as the square root of Simpson's diversity index over productive rearrangements. TCRdb took this table from immuneACCESS and kept in-frame rearrangements with V and J called. Such tables lack part of the clones; where checked against another copy, unresolved V genes explain under half of the gap, and the rest is unexplained. V, J and clone size reflect that table, while D and trimming were determined from the DNA. The sample contains a few hundred thousand clones, approximately 80% of them found a single time. Of the sample, about 9.4% falls within the top ten clones.

The study at large found these results: The quantity of clinical and demographic metadata differed by source and by participant and was supplied without curation.

The CDR3 sequence holds 12 residues, the cysteine and phenylalanine included. The retained sequence is limited to the CDR3, 36 bases, with the frame set at the first base. Reading the germline V gene (reference sequence) gives CDR1 SEHNR and CDR2 FQNEAQ. V drops 5 bases and J drops 10 bases, leaving 14 bases in between. Each collaborating institution followed its own protocols to collect whole blood in K2EDTA tubes. For TCRbeta analysis, collaborators shipped samples as frozen whole blood, isolated PBMCs, or DNA extracted from either of those sample types. Specimen: peripheral blood. Recombination joined TRBV7-9 with TRBJ1-1; TRBD1 is a weak D gene call, 5 bases matching. The clonotype comes from a woman aged 80 or older with acute or convalescent COVID-19. The DNA reads as follows: TGTGCCAGCAGCCGGGGGATAGGGACAGCTTTCTTT. Translated, it reads CASSRGIGTAFF.